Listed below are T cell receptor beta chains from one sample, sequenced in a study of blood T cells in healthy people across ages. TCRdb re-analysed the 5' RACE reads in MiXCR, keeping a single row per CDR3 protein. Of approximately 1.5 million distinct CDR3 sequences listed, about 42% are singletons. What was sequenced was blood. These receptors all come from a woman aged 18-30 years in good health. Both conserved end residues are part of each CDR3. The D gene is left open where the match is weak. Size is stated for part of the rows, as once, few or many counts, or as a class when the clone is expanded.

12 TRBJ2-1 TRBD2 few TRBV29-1 CSVDTSGDEQFF TGCAGCGTTGATACTAGCGGCGATGAGCAGTTCTTC
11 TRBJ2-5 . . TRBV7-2 CASSLGHLKYF TGTGCCAGCAGCTTGGGACATCTGAAGTACTTC
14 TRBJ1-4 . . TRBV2 CASSFDSSPAKLFF TGTGCCAGCAGTTTCGACAGTTCCCCCGCAAAACTGTTTTTT
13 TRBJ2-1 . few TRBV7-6 CASSFGLLNEQFF TGTGCCAGCAGCTTCGGACTCCTCAATGAGCAGTTCTTC
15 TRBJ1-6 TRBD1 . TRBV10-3 CAARPGQGANSPLHF TGTGCCGCAAGACCGGGACAGGGGGCTAATTCACCCCTCCACTTT
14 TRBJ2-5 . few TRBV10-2 CASSESTRRETQYF TGCGCCAGCAGTGAGTCGACTAGACGGGAGACCCAGTACTTC
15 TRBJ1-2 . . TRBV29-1 CSVFLGEYTNYGYTF TGCAGCGTTTTTCTTGGGGAATATACTAACTATGGCTACACCTTC
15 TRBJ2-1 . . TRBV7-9 CAGSPAGGSYNEQFF TGTGCCGGCAGCCCGGCCGGGGGCTCCTACAATGAGCAGTTCTTC
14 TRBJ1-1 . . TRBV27 CASSFSSANTEAFF TGTGCCAGCAGTTTTTCGTCAGCTAACACTGAAGCTTTCTTT
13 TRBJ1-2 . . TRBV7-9 CASSLSLLYGYTF TGTGCCAGCAGCTTAAGCCTCCTCTATGGCTACACCTTC
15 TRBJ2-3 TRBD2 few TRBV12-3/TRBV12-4 CASSRPGGGMDTQYF TGTGCCAGCAGCCGCCCCGGCGGGGGAATGGATACGCAGTATTTT
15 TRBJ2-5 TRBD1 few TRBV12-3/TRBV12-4 CASSYYNRGQETQYF TGTGCCAGCAGTTACTACAACAGGGGGCAAGAGACCCAGTACTTC
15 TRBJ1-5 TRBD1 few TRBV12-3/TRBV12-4 CASSRDRAGNQPQHF TGTGCCAGCAGTCGGGACAGGGCTGGCAATCAGCCCCAGCATTTT
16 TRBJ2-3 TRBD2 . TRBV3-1 CASSHNRLAGEDTQYF TGTGCCAGCAGCCATAATCGACTAGCGGGGGAAGATACGCAGTATTTT
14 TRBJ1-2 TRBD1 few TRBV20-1 CSAGMRTGGGGYTF TGCAGTGCTGGGATGAGGACAGGGGGAGGGGGCTACACCTTC
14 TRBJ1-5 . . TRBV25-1 CASSAYLADQPQHF TGTGCCAGCAGTGCATACTTAGCGGATCAGCCCCAGCATTTT
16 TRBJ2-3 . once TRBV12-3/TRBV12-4 CASSSGGRVWTDTQYF TGTGCCAGCAGCTCCGGGGGGCGGGTGTGGACAGATACGCAGTATTTT
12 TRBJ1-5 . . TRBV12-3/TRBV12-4 CASSQRYQPQHF TGTGCCAGCAGCCAGCGGTATCAGCCCCAGCATTTT
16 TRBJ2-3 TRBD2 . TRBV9 CASSAGGLAGTDTQYF TGTGCCAGCAGCGCTGGGGGACTAGCAGGCACAGATACGCAGTATTTT
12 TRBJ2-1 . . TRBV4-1 CASSRRLDEQFF TGCGCCAGCAGCCGGAGATTGGATGAGCAGTTCTTC
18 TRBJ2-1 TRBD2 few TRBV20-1 CSARDIVLAGGPGSEQFF TGCAGTGCTAGAGATATAGTTCTAGCGGGGGGGCCAGGGTCTGAGCAGTTCTTC
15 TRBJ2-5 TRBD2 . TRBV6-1 CASTEGGVRWETQYF TGTGCCAGCACCGAGGGAGGGGTAAGATGGGAGACCCAGTACTTC
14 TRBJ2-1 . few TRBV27 CASSKGPYYNEQFF TGTGCCAGCAGTAAGGGACCCTACTACAATGAGCAGTTCTTC
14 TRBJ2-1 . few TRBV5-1 CASSFRGDNNEQFF TGCGCCAGCAGCTTTCGGGGCGATAACAATGAGCAGTTCTTC
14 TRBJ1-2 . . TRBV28 CASSVDGVLYGYTF TGTGCCAGCAGTGTCGATGGGGTACTCTATGGCTACACCTTC
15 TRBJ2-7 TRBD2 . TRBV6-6 CASSSPGLGLLEQYF TGTGCCAGCAGTTCACCGGGACTAGGTCTTTTGGAGCAGTACTTC
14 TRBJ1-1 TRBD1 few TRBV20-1 CSAGQGPQNTEAFF TGCAGTGCGGGACAGGGCCCACAGAACACTGAAGCTTTCTTT
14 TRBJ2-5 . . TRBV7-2 CASSPPGRDNEQYF TGTGCCAGCAGCCCCCCCGGCCGAGACAATGAGCAGTACTTC
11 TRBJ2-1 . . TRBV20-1 CSARDFNEQFF TGCAGTGCTAGAGATTTCAATGAGCAGTTCTTC
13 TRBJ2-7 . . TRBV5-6 CASSFQDYNEQYF TGTGCCAGCAGCTTTCAGGATTACAATGAGCAGTACTTC
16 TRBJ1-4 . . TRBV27 CASSSTTRRPNEKLFF TGTGCCAGCAGTTCGACGACGAGACGGCCGAATGAAAAACTGTTTTTT
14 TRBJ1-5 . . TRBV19 CASDRKSSNQPQHF TGTGCCAGTGACAGGAAATCTAGCAATCAGCCCCAGCATTTT
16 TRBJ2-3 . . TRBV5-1 CASSLQQGRGTDTQYF TGCGCCAGCAGCTTACAACAGGGCCGGGGCACAGATACGCAGTATTTT